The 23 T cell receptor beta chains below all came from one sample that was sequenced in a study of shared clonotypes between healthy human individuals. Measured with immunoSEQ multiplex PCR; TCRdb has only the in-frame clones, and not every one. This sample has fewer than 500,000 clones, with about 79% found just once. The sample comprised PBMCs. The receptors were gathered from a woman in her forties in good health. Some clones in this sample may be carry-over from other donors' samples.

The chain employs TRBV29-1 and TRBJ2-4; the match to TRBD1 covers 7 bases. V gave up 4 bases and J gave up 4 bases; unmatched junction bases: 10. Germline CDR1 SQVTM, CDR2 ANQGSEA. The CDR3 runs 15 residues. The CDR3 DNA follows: TGCAGCGTTGGACCGGGACAGACGTTAAAAAACATTCAGTACTTC. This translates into CSVGPGQTLKNIQYF.

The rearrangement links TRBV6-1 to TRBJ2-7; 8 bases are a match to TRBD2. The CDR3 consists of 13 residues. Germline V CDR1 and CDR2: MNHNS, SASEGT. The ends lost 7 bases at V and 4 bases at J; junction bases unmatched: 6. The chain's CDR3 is CASTDQREYEQYF. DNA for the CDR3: TGTGCCAGCACCGACCAGCGGGAGTACGAGCAGTACTTC.

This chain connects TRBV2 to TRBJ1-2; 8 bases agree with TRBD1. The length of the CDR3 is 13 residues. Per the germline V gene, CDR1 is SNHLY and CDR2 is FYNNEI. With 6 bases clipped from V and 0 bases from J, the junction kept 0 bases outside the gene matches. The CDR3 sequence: CASRGQANYGYTF. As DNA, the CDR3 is TGTGCCAGCAGGGGACAGGCTAACTATGGCTACACCTTC.

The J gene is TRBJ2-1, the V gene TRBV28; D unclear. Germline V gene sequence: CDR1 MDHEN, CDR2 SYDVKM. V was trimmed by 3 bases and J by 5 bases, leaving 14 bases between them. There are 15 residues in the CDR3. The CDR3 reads CASSFKVGFHNEQFF. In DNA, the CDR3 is TGTGCCAGCAGTTTTAAGGTTGGTTTCCACAATGAGCAGTTCTTC.

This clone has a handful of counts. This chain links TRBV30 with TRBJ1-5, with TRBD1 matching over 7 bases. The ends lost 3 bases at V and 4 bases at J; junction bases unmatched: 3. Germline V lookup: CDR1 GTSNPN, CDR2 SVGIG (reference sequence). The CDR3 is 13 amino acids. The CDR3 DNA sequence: TGTGCCTGGAGCGCGACAGGGAATCAGCCCCAGCATTTT. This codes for CAWSATGNQPQHF.

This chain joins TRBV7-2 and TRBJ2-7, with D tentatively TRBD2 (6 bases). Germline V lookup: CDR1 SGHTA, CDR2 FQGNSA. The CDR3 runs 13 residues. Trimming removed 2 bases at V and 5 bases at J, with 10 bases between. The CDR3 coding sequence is TGTGCCAGCAGCTTACCGCCTAGCGACGAGCAGTACTTC. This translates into CASSLPPSDEQYF.

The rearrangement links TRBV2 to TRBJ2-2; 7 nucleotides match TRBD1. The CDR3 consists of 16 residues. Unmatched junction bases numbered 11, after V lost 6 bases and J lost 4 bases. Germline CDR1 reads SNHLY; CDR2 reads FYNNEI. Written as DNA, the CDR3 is TGTGCCAGCAGCCCCGGGGACAGCATCGGCACCGGGGAGCTGTTTTTT. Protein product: CASSPGDSIGTGELFF.

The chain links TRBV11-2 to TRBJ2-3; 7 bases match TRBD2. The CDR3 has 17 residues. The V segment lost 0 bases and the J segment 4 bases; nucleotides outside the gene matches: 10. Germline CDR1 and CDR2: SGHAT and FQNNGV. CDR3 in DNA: TGTGCCAGCAGCTTAGATACGGGGGGAGCCGTCTCAGATACGCAGTATTTT. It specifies CASSLDTGGAVSDTQYF.

CDR3 loop: CASSLGLAGDVNEQFF. As DNA, the CDR3 is TGTGCCAGCAGCCTCGGACTAGCGGGAGACGTCAATGAGCAGTTCTTC. The V call is TRBV5-4, the J call TRBJ2-1, with 13 bases fitting TRBD2. The V gene's germline CDR1 is SGHNT and CDR2 YYREEE (reference sequence). This CDR3 has 16 amino acids. Trimming removed 4 bases from V and 6 bases from J; junction bases left unmatched: 7.

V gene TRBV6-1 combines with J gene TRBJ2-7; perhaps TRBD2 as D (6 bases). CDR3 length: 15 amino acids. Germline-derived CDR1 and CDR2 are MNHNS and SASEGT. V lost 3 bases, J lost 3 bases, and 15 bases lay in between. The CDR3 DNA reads TGTGCCAGCAGTGAGCCGGGGGAAAGGTACTACGAGCAGTACTTC. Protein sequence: CASSEPGERYYEQYF.

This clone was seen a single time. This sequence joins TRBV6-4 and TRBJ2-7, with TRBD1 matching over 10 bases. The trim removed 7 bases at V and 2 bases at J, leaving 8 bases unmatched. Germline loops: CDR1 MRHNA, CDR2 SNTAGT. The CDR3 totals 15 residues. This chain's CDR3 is CASTHDRGRPYEQYF. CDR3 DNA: TGTGCCAGCACCCATGACAGGGGGCGCCCCTACGAGCAGTACTTC.

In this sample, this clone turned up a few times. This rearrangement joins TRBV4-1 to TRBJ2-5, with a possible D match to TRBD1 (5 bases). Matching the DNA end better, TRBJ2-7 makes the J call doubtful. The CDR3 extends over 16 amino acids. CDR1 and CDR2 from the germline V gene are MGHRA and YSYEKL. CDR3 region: CASSQEIPTVPYEQYF. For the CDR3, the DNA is TGCGCCAGCAGCCAAGAGATCCCGACAGTCCCCTACGAGCAGTACTTC.

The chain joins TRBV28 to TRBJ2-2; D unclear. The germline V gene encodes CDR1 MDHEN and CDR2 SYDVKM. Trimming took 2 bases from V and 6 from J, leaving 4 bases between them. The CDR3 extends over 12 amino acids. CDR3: CASSLVSGELFF. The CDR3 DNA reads TGTGCCAGCAGTTTAGTGTCCGGGGAGCTGTTTTTT.

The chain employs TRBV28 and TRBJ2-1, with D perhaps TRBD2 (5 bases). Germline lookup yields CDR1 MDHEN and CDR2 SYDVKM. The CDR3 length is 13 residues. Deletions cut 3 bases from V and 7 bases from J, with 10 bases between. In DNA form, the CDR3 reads TGTGCCAGCAGTTTCCGCGGGCCGAATGAGCAGTTCTTC. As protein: CASSFRGPNEQFF.

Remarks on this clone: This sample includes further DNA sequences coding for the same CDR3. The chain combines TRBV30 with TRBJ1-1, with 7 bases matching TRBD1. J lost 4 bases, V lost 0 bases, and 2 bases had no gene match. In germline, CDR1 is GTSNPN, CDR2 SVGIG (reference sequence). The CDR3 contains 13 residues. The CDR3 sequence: CAWSVSGGTEAFF. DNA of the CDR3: TGTGCCTGGAGTGTTTCAGGGGGCACTGAAGCTTTCTTT.

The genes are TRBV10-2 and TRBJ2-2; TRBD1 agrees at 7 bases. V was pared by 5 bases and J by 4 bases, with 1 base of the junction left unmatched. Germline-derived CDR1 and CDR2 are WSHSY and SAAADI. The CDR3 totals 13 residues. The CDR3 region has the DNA TGCGCCAGCAGTACAGGGGCCACCGGGGAGCTGTTTTTT. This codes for CASSTGATGELFF.

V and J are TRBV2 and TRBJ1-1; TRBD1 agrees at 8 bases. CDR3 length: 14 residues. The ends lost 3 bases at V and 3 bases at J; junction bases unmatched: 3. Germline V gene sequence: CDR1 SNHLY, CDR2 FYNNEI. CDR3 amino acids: CASSDLQGDTEAFF. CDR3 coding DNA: TGTGCCAGCAGTGACTTACAGGGGGACACTGAAGCTTTCTTT.

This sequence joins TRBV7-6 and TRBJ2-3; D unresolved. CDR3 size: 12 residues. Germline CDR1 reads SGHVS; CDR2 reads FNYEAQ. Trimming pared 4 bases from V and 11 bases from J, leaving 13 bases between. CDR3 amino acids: CASSSLRGEQYF. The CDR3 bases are TGTGCCAGCAGCTCCCTTCGTGGTGAGCAGTATTTT.

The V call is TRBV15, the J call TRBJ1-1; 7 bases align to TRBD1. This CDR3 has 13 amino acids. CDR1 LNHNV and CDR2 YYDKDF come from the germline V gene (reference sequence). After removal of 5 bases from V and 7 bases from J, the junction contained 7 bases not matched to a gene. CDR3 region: CATSANTGVEAFF. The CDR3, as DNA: TGTGCCACCAGCGCAAATACAGGGGTTGAAGCTTTCTTT. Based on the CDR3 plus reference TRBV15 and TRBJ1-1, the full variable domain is DAMVIQNPRYQVTQFGKPVTLSCSQTLNHNVMYWYQQKSSQAPKLLFHYYDKDFNNEADTPDNFQSRRPNTSFCFLDIRSPGLGDTAMYLCATSANTGVEAFFGQGTRLTVV.

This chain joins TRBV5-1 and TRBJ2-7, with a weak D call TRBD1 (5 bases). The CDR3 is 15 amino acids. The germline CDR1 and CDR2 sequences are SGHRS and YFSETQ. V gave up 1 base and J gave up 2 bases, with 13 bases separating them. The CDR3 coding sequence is TGCGCCAGCAGCTTGCAGGTGGCAGGGACCTACGAGCAGTACTTC. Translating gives CASSLQVAGTYEQYF.

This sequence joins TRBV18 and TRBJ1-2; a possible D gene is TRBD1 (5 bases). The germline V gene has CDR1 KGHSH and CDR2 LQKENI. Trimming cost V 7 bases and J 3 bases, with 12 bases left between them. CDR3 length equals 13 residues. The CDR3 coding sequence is TGTGCCAGCTACAGCTCAGGGCACTATGGCTACACCTTC. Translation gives CASYSSGHYGYTF.

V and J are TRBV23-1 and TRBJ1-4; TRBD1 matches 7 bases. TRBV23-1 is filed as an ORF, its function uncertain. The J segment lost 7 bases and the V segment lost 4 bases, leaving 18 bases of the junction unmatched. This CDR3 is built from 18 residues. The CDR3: CASSRDTGTASIVEKLFF. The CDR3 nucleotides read TGCGCCAGCAGTCGAGACACCGGGACAGCTTCGATAGTTGAAAAACTGTTTTTT.

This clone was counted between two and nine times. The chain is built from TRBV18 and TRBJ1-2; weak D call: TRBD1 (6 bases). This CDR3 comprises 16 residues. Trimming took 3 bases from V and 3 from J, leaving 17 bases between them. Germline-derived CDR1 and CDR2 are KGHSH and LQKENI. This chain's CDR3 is CASSPRRTETHYGYTF. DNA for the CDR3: TGTGCCAGCTCACCGAGGCGGACAGAGACTCACTATGGCTACACCTTC.